This T cell receptor (beta chain) was identified during a study of blood T cell repertoires in COVID-19. Study context: Sources were T cells, B-cell-depleted T cells, or PBMCs; the material itself was cDNA or gDNA.

Libraries were prepared by immunoSEQ multiplex PCR; TCRdb keeps only in-frame clonotypes and omits some of them. Seen here are approximately 71,000 clones, just over 90% observed once, and the top ten hold just over 5%. Germline V gene sequence: CDR1 KGHSY, CDR2 FQNENV. This CDR3 has 17 residues. J lost 4 bases, V lost 8 bases, and 15 bases had no gene match. The clonotype was recovered from a woman aged 18-29 years with acute or convalescent COVID-19. The sample consisted of peripheral blood. The V and J genes are TRBV16 and TRBJ1-1, with 11 bases fitting TRBD1. CDR3 nucleotides: TGTGCCAGCTTCTCCAGAACCCCGGGGACAGGGGGCACTGAAGCTTTCTTT. It encodes CASFSRTPGTGGTEAFF.